One T cell receptor (beta chain) is described in this entry. TCRdb recomputed calls from the 5' RACE reads with MiXCR, one row per CDR3 protein. In the table there are over 450,000 distinct CDR3 sequences, around 21% of which are singletons. The length of the CDR3 is 17 residues. V dropped 4 bases and J dropped 5; count of bases not matched to a gene: 8. Germline V gene lookup returns CDR1 LGHDT and CDR2 YNNKEL (reference sequence). The record originates from a study of T-cell memory formation after mild COVID-19. In the study overall: For the most part, TCR clusters were specific to one donor.

The receptor was isolated from an adult woman who had mild COVID-19 (a few samples of this study predate the infection). Cell type and time point are not known. The chain recombines TRBV3-1 with TRBJ2-1, with 13 nucleotides matching TRBD2. The sequenced sample consisted of PBMCs or a T cell subset sorted from them (not recorded which). The CDR3 coding sequence is TGTGCCAGCAGCCGCGGGACTAGCGGGATAGCACACAATGAGCAGTTCTTC. Amino acid sequence: CASSRGTSGIAHNEQFF.